This T cell receptor beta chain was recovered during a study of blood T cell repertoires in COVID-19. As processed by the authors: Amplifying reference gene primers gave estimates of nucleated cell counts. Profiled with immunoSEQ multiplex PCR; TCRdb holds only in-frame clones, not every one. V and J calls plus clone size are reproduced from that table; the DNA served to infer D and trimming. The sample lists roughly 380,000 clones, approximately 89% occurring once. The CDR3 loop spans 13 amino acids. The V end lost 7 bases, the J end lost 7 bases, and 14 bases lay between the germline ends. Germline loops: CDR1 MNHEY, CDR2 SMNVEV (reference sequence).

The sample was peripheral blood. The chain carries TRBV27 and TRBJ1-3; a possible D gene is TRBD1 (6 bases). The receptor's source is a woman aged 35 to 49 with COVID-19, enrolled during active disease. The CDR3 region is CASKIRGSNTIYF. CDR3 in DNA: TGTGCCAGCAAAATCAGGGGTTCCAACACCATATATTTT.